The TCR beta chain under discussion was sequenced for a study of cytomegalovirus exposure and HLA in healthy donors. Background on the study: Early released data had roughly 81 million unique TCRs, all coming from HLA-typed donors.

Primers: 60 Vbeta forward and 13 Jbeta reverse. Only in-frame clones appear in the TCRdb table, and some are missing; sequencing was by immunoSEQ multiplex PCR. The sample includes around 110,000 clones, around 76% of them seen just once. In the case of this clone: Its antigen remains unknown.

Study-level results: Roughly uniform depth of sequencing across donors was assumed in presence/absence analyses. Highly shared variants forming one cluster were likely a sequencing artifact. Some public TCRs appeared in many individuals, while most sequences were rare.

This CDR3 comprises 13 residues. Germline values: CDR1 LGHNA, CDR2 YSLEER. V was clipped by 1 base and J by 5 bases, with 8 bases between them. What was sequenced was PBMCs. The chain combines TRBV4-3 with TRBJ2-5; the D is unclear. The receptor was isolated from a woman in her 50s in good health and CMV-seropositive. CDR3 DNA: TGCGCCAGCAGCCAAGCGGTTTTTGAGACCCAGTACTTC. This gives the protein CASSQAVFETQYF.